The clone carrying this T cell receptor (beta chain) was recorded a few times. Its antigen is undetermined. This record belongs to a study of T cells after yellow fever vaccination. Overall study results and limits: Abundant contaminating clonotypes from the bulk population could appear in FACS-sorted repertoires. The booster response re-showed most primary clones: more than 95% CD4, around 90% CD8.

The CDR3 runs to 15 residues. Germline V gives CDR1 MGHRA, CDR2 YSYEKL. After removal of 1 base from V and 8 bases from J, the junction contained 5 bases not matched to a gene. In TCRdb, the 5' RACE reads were re-called with MiXCR into one record per CDR3 protein. The top ten clones hold 17% of a sample with some 560,000 distinct CDR3 sequences, roughly 17% of them seen once. The sequence derives from a man younger than 35 who received the YFV17D yellow fever vaccine. The V and J genes are TRBV4-1 and TRBJ1-6, with TRBD1 matching 7 bases. The sequenced sample was PBMCs, obtained 5 to 6 days after the first yellow fever vaccination. Written as DNA, the CDR3 is TGCGCCAGCAGCCAAGGCCGGGACAGACATTCACCCCTCCACTTT. It yields the protein CASSQGRDRHSPLHF.